The 32 T cell receptor beta chains reported below all come from one sample, sequenced in a study of cytotoxic CD8 clonotypes in ibrutinib-treated CLL. Sequencing used immunoSEQ multiplex PCR; TCRdb keeps in-frame clones, though not all of them. The profile shows around 310,000 clones, about 77% of them singletons. The material was PBMCs, obtained before ibrutinib treatment. The receptors originated from a human donor with chronic lymphocytic leukemia.

The chain uses TRBV28 and TRBJ1-1, with D possibly TRBD1 on 6 matching bases. This CDR3 is built from 14 residues. Trimming left V 7 bases short and J 4 bases short, with 16 bases between. Germline loops: CDR1 MDHEN, CDR2 SYDVKM. The CDR3 region is CASKTPDRTTEAFF. DNA of the CDR3: TGTGCCAGCAAGACCCCTGACAGGACCACTGAAGCTTTCTTT.

CDR3 in amino acids: CASSKVGTGRDLLTEAFF. DNA for the CDR3: TGTGCCAGCAGCAAAGTGGGAACAGGGAGGGACCTTTTAACTGAAGCTTTCTTT. The V and J genes are TRBV21-1 and TRBJ1-1. TRBV21-1 is a listed pseudogene. This CDR3 contains 18 residues.

V and J are TRBV7-3 and TRBJ2-1; TRBD2 matches 8 bases. V shed 5 bases and J 4 bases; nucleotides not matched to a gene: 7. Germline V gene lookup returns CDR1 SGHTA and CDR2 FQGTGA. The CDR3 is 15 amino acids. In nucleotides, the CDR3 is TGTGCCAGCAGCCGTAGCGGGAACGAATACAATGAGCAGTTCTTC. This sequence encodes CASSRSGNEYNEQFF.

Here the CDR3 reads CASSGQGGEYNEQFF. In DNA, the CDR3 is TGTGCCAGCAGCGGCCAAGGGGGGGAGTACAATGAGCAGTTCTTC. V is TRBV9 and J is TRBJ2-1; D is perhaps TRBD2 (7 bases). The CDR3 totals 15 residues. The germline V and J ends were trimmed by 3 bases and 4 bases, with 14 bases remaining between them. Germline-derived CDR1 and CDR2 are SGDLS and YYNGEE.

The genes are TRBV7-2 and TRBJ2-4; 11 bases line up with TRBD2. Trimming took 4 bases from V and 1 from J; bases not matched to a gene: 9. CDR1 and CDR2 from the germline V gene are SGHTA and FQGNSA. The CDR3 contains 18 residues. This CDR3 is CASSSLAGGEGAKNIQYF. CDR3 DNA: TGTGCCAGCAGCTCTCTAGCGGGAGGTGAGGGGGCCAAAAACATTCAGTACTTC. The whole variable domain, remainder taken from reference TRBV7-2 and TRBJ2-4, is GAGVSQSPSNKVTEKGKDVELRCDPISGHTALYWYRQSLGQGLEFLIYFQGNSAPDKSGLPSDRFSAERTGGSVSTLTIQRTQQEDSAVYLCASSSLAGGEGAKNIQYFGAGTRLSVL.

The chain carries TRBV5-1 and TRBJ2-7; D unclear. Deletions cut 3 bases from V and 5 bases from J, with 15 bases between. Germline V gives CDR1 SGHRS, CDR2 YFSETQ. The CDR3 has 14 residues. The CDR3 sequence is CASSSSRFRHEQYF. CDR3 coding DNA: TGCGCCAGCAGCTCGTCTAGGTTTCGTCACGAGCAGTACTTC.

The genes are TRBV25-1 and TRBJ1-2, with D tentatively TRBD1 (5 bases). Trimming took 6 bases from V and 2 from J, leaving 13 bases between them. CDR3 length equals 14 residues. Germline CDR1 MGHDK, CDR2 SYGVNS. The CDR3 reads CASSLTEINYGYTF. CDR3 bases: TGTGCCAGCAGCCTGACAGAAATAAACTATGGCTACACCTTC.

In its sample, this clone was seen a few times. CDR3 in amino acids: CASSVGYRTNTGELFF. As DNA, the CDR3 is TGTGCCAGCAGCGTAGGTTACAGGACGAACACCGGGGAGCTGTTTTTT. This chain connects TRBV9 to TRBJ2-2, with D tentatively TRBD1 (5 bases). Trimming left V 0 bases short and J 0 bases short, with 9 bases between. Germline CDR1 is SGDLS and CDR2 is YYNGEE. This CDR3 has 16 amino acids.

Worth noting for this clone: The sample carries other DNA sequences with the same CDR3. This chain uses TRBV27 with TRBJ2-7; 8 nucleotides agree with TRBD1. The CDR3 sequence is 13 residues long. Trimming cost V 5 bases and J 2 bases; bases outside gene matches: 2. Germline assignment: CDR1 MNHEY and CDR2 SMNVEV (reference sequence). CDR3 sequence (DNA): TGTGCCAGCAGTAGGGACAGGACCTACGAGCAGTACTTC. Amino acid sequence: CASSRDRTYEQYF.

The chain has TRBV7-2 and TRBJ2-1; 8 bases are a match to TRBD2. The CDR3 covers 15 residues. With V trimmed by 6 bases and J by 2 bases, 6 bases remained unmatched. Germline V gene sequence: CDR1 SGHTA, CDR2 FQGNSA. For the CDR3, the DNA is TGTGCCAGCAGTTTAACGGGAGGGACCTACAATGAGCAGTTCTTC. Amino acids: CASSLTGGTYNEQFF.

The V and J genes are TRBV10-3 and TRBJ2-7; TRBD2 matches 7 bases. From germline, CDR1 is ENHRY and CDR2 SYGVKD. V shed 1 base and J 4 bases; nucleotides not matched to a gene: 7. CDR3 length: 15 residues. The CDR3 region has the DNA TGTGCCATCAGTGAGTTCGCGGGAGCGCCGTACGAGCAGTACTTC. Encoded protein: CAISEFAGAPYEQYF.

This clone turned up a few times. The chain employs TRBV6-5 and TRBJ2-7; D perhaps matches TRBD1 (6 bases). The CDR3 sequence is 15 residues long. V lost 0 bases and J 5 bases, leaving 14 bases between the germline ends. Germline V gives CDR1 MNHEY, CDR2 SVGAGI. Here the CDR3 DNA reads TGTGCCAGCAGTTACTCCTCAGGGGTCCTCAACGAGCAGTACTTC. Residues: CASSYSSGVLNEQYF.

The rearrangement links TRBV7-9 to TRBJ2-5, with D uncertain. V was shortened by 4 bases and J by 2 bases, with 11 bases between the two germline ends. The CDR3 sequence is 14 residues long. Per germline, CDR1 SEHNR and CDR2 FQNEAQ (reference sequence). Written as DNA, the CDR3 is TGTGCCAGCAGCTCAAACACGATACAAGAGACCCAGTACTTC. It encodes CASSSNTIQETQYF. The whole variable domain, filled in from reference TRBV7-9 and TRBJ2-5, reads DTGVSQNPRHKITKRGQNVTFRCDPISEHNRLYWYRQTLGQGPEFLTYFQNEAQLEKSRLLSDRFSAERPKGSFSTLEIQRTEQGDSAMYLCASSSNTIQETQYFGPGTRLLVL.

The gene calls are TRBV28 and TRBJ2-7, with 11 bases fitting TRBD1. The CDR3 has 15 amino acids. J lost 3 bases, V lost 3 bases, and 4 bases had no gene match. Germline V gene lookup returns CDR1 MDHEN and CDR2 SYDVKM. The CDR3 loop is CASSFLGQGGYEQYF. CDR3 bases: TGTGCCAGCAGTTTTTTGGGACAGGGGGGCTACGAGCAGTACTTC.

The V call is TRBV4-3, the J call TRBJ2-3; D might be TRBD1 (6 bases). The V and J ends lost 0 bases and 4 bases respectively, with 8 bases between them. Germline loops: CDR1 LGHNA, CDR2 YSLEER. CDR3 length: 14 residues. As DNA, the CDR3 is TGCGCCAGCAGCCAAGATCAGGGGCCAGATACGCAGTATTTT. Its protein is CASSQDQGPDTQYF.

The chain carries TRBV30 and TRBJ2-7, with 8 bases identical to TRBD1. The germline V gene encodes CDR1 GTSNPN and CDR2 SVGIG (reference sequence). The V segment lost 1 base and the J segment 4 bases; nucleotides outside the gene matches: 6. The length of the CDR3 is 14 residues. In nucleotides, the CDR3 is TGTGCCTGGAGTGATGGACAGGGAAAGTACGAGCAGTACTTC. Translation: CAWSDGQGKYEQYF.

This clone appeared once. The chain recombines TRBV5-1 with TRBJ2-7; D is undetermined. Trimming stripped 5 bases from V and 3 bases from J, with 15 bases between. CDR3 length equals 14 residues. Per the germline V gene, CDR1 is SGHRS and CDR2 is YFSETQ. CDR3 sequence: CASSSRTRGYEQYF. In nucleotides, the CDR3 is TGCGCCAGCAGTAGCAGGACGAGAGGCTACGAGCAGTACTTC.

This CDR3 is CASSRPGYSGNEQFF. CDR3 DNA sequence: TGTGCCAGCAGCCGACCGGGCTATAGCGGTAATGAGCAGTTCTTC. The chain has TRBV4-2 and TRBJ2-1; D might be TRBD2 (6 bases). V lost 4 bases to trimming and J lost 7 bases, with 17 bases between them. This CDR3 comprises 15 residues. Per germline, CDR1 LGHNA and CDR2 YNFKEQ.

The chain recombines TRBV7-2 with TRBJ1-4; a weak D match, TRBD1 (5 bases). V was shortened by 1 base and J by 8 bases, with 14 bases between the two germline ends. Germline V lookup: CDR1 SGHTA, CDR2 FQGNSA. This CDR3 is built from 15 residues. The CDR3 sequence is CASSLVFGGVEKLFF. In DNA form, the CDR3 reads TGTGCCAGCAGCTTAGTCTTTGGGGGGGTAGAAAAACTGTTTTTT. Full variable domain (outside the CDR3, taken from reference TRBV7-2 and TRBJ1-4): GAGVSQSPSNKVTEKGKDVELRCDPISGHTALYWYRQSLGQGLEFLIYFQGNSAPDKSGLPSDRFSAERTGGSVSTLTIQRTQQEDSAVYLCASSLVFGGVEKLFFGSGTQLSVL.

The chain combines TRBV15 with TRBJ2-7; possibly TRBD2 for D (6 bases). The CDR3 contains 13 residues. The ends were cut back, 0 bases at V and 6 bases at J, with 9 bases in the middle. CDR1 is LNHNV, CDR2 YYDKDF, per germline (reference sequence). The CDR3 loop is CATSRDRRGEQYF. The CDR3 DNA sequence: TGTGCCACCAGCAGAGATCGGCGGGGCGAGCAGTACTTC.

J is TRBJ1-6 and V is TRBV15, with a possible D match to TRBD1 (5 bases). This CDR3 has 16 amino acids. The V gene's germline CDR1 is LNHNV and CDR2 YYDKDF (reference sequence). Trimming cost V 1 base and J 7 bases, with 14 bases left between them. CDR3 amino acids: CATSRVGARWNSPLHF. CDR3 sequence (DNA): TGTGCCACCAGCAGAGTAGGGGCGAGGTGGAATTCACCCCTCCACTTT.

CDR3 amino acids: CASSTGQGRTEAFF. The DNA of the CDR3 is TGTGCCAGCAGTACGGGACAGGGTAGGACTGAAGCTTTCTTT. This rearrangement joins TRBV6-6 to TRBJ1-1; 9 nucleotides match TRBD1. The CDR3 runs 14 residues. Per the germline V gene, CDR1 is MNHNY and CDR2 is SVGAGI (reference sequence). The V segment lost 5 bases and the J segment 5 bases; nucleotides outside the gene matches: 6.

The V call is TRBV19, the J call TRBJ2-7; D is unresolved. CDR1 and CDR2 from the germline V gene are LNHDA and SQIVND (reference sequence). The CDR3 sequence is 17 residues long. Trimming cost V 0 bases and J 1 base, with 16 bases left between them. CDR3 nucleotide sequence: TGTGCCAGTAGTATAGACTGGTCGGCAGGCCAATCCTACGAGCAGTACTTC. Translated, it gives CASSIDWSAGQSYEQYF. Full variable domain (remainder filled in from reference TRBV19 and TRBJ2-7): DGGITQSPKYLFRKEGQNVTLSCEQNLNHDAMYWYRQDPGQGLRLIYYSQIVNDFQKGDIAEGYSVSREKKESFPLTVTSAQKNPTAFYLCASSIDWSAGQSYEQYFGPGTRLTVT.

The chain uses TRBV9 and TRBJ1-2; D unresolved. Germline V CDR1 and CDR2: SGDLS, YYNGEE. The CDR3 is 14 amino acids. The germline V and J ends were trimmed by 1 base and 1 base, with 8 bases remaining between them. CDR3 amino acids: CASSVSTSNYGYTF. CDR3 DNA sequence: TGTGCCAGCAGCGTATCGACAAGTAACTATGGCTACACCTTC. Looking up the rest from reference TRBV9 and TRBJ1-2 gives the full variable domain: DSGVTQTPKHLITATGQRVTLRCSPRSGDLSVYWYQQSLDQGLQFLIQYYNGEERAKGNILERFSAQQFPDLHSELNLSSLELGDSALYFCASSVSTSNYGYTFGSGTRLTVV.

This chain joins TRBV28 and TRBJ1-1; D is uncertain. This CDR3 has 13 residues. With 3 bases removed from V and 0 bases from J, the gap between germline ends came to 5 bases. Per the germline V gene, CDR1 is MDHEN and CDR2 is SYDVKM. The CDR3 loop is CASSFLLNTEAFF. CDR3 coding DNA: TGTGCCAGCAGTTTCCTCCTGAACACTGAAGCTTTCTTT.

This clone was seen only a few times. J is TRBJ1-5 and V is TRBV25-1, with 7 nucleotides matching TRBD1. Germline trimming cut 3 bases from V and 5 bases from J; bases unmatched to any gene: 4. Per germline, CDR1 MGHDK and CDR2 SYGVNS. The CDR3 is 14 amino acids. The CDR3 protein is CASSDNRGYQPQHF. CDR3 nucleotides: TGTGCCAGCAGTGATAACAGGGGATATCAGCCCCAGCATTTT.

The gene calls are TRBV2 and TRBJ1-3; D gene unclear. Germline loops: CDR1 SNHLY, CDR2 FYNNEI. V lost 5 bases and J lost 2, with 7 bases in between. The CDR3 extends over 13 amino acids. CDR3 sequence reads: CASSRRAGNTIYF. CDR3 nucleotides: TGTGCCAGCAGTAGACGGGCTGGAAACACCATATATTTT.

The rearrangement uses TRBV2 and TRBJ1-2, with 7 bases that match TRBD1. V shed 4 bases, J shed 7 bases, and the junction held 9 bases outside the gene matches. In germline, CDR1 is SNHLY, CDR2 FYNNEI. The CDR3 totals 14 residues. Here the CDR3 reads CASSGQGSPGGYTF. In DNA, the CDR3 is TGTGCCAGCAGTGGACAGGGTAGTCCGGGTGGCTACACCTTC.

This clone was observed a few times. This chain links TRBV27 with TRBJ2-5, with 14 nucleotides matching TRBD2. CDR3 length: 15 residues. Trimming took 4 bases from V and 5 from J; bases not matched to a gene: 3. The germline V gene encodes CDR1 MNHEY and CDR2 SMNVEV (reference sequence). The CDR3 nucleotides read TGTGCCAGCAGTTCGAGACTAGCGGGGGGGGAGACCCAGTACTTC. This codes for CASSSRLAGGETQYF.

The J gene is TRBJ2-1, the V gene TRBV5-1; the D is unclear. The CDR3 contains 15 residues. Germline V gene sequence: CDR1 SGHRS, CDR2 YFSETQ. V lost 2 bases and J 2 bases, leaving 11 bases between the germline ends. CDR3 loop: CASSFRGAAYNEQFF. The DNA for the CDR3 is TGCGCCAGCAGCTTTCGAGGAGCTGCCTACAATGAGCAGTTCTTC.

The V and J genes are TRBV5-1 and TRBJ1-1; D perhaps matches TRBD1 (5 bases). V lost 7 bases and J 8 bases, leaving 12 bases between the germline ends. Germline V gene sequence: CDR1 SGHRS, CDR2 YFSETQ. CDR3 length equals 11 residues. CDR3 protein: CASRRDEEAFF. CDR3 nucleotide sequence: TGCGCCAGCCGCAGGGACGAAGAAGCTTTCTTT.

The rearrangement joins TRBV4-3 to TRBJ2-7; a weak D match, TRBD1 (5 bases). The germline CDR1 and CDR2 sequences are LGHNA and YSLEER. The CDR3 extends over 14 amino acids. V was shortened by 1 base and J by 6 bases, with 13 bases between the two germline ends. CDR3 region: CASSQGELQAEQYF. The CDR3 DNA sequence: TGCGCCAGCAGCCAAGGAGAATTACAGGCCGAGCAGTACTTC.